What follows are 10 T cell receptor beta chains derived from one specimen sequenced in a study of cytomegalovirus exposure and HLA in healthy donors. The PCR made use of 60 Vbeta and 13 Jbeta primers. TCRdb keeps only in-frame clones here, not all; method: immunoSEQ multiplex PCR. The top ten clones hold 3% to 4.5% of a sample with 220,000 or so clones, about 72% of them seen once. Material: PBMCs. These receptors all stem from a male donor in good health and CMV-seronegative.

This clone was picked up a small number of times. This rearrangement joins TRBV5-6 to TRBJ1-1; 7 nucleotides align to TRBD1. Germline CDR1 is SGHDT and CDR2 is YYEEEE. This CDR3 has 13 residues. The junction had 5 bases not matched to a gene; V was cut back by 1 base and J by 8 bases. The CDR3 DNA reads TGTGCCAGCAGCTTGACAGGGGACCTAGAAGCTTTCTTT. Amino acid sequence: CASSLTGDLEAFF.

Points on this clone: Other DNA sequences in this sample translate to the same CDR3. V is TRBV19 and J is TRBJ2-5, with 10 positions matching TRBD1. This CDR3 spans 15 amino acids. CDR1 is LNHDA, CDR2 SQIVND, per germline (reference sequence). J gave up 5 bases and V 1 base, and 4 bases lay outside the gene matches. The CDR3 DNA sequence: TGTGCCAGTAGTATAGGTGACAGGGGGCTTGAGACCCAGTACTTC. Translated, it gives CASSIGDRGLETQYF.

V gene TRBV29-1 combines with J gene TRBJ2-6; D is unclear. CDR1 is SQVTM, CDR2 ANQGSEA, per germline. With 4 bases removed from V and 0 bases from J, the gap between germline ends came to 7 bases. This CDR3 is 14 amino acids long. The CDR3 DNA reads TGCAGCGTTGTACGGAGCTCTGGGGCCAACGTCCTGACTTTC. Translation: CSVVRSSGANVLTF.

The chain recombines TRBV2 with TRBJ2-5; 13 bases align to TRBD2. CDR1 and CDR2 (germline): SNHLY, FYNNEI. V shed 3 bases, J shed 2 bases, and the junction held 3 bases outside the gene matches. This CDR3 has 16 residues. The CDR3 coding sequence is TGTGCCAGCAGTGAGGGACTAGCGGGGACTCAAGAGACCCAGTACTTC. It is translated as CASSEGLAGTQETQYF.

This clone showed up just once. The V gene is TRBV7-2, the J gene TRBJ2-2; the D is unclear. Deletions cut 5 bases from V and 2 bases from J, with 12 bases between. CDR1 is SGHTA and CDR2 is FQGNSA in the germline V gene. This CDR3 comprises 15 residues. CDR3 in DNA: TGTGCCAGCAGCCCGTTTCTCCTCAACACCGGGGAGCTGTTTTTT. Protein product: CASSPFLLNTGELFF.

This clone showed up just a few times. This chain links TRBV19 with TRBJ2-5, with 10 bases that match TRBD1. The CDR3 consists of 13 residues. V lost 5 bases to trimming and J lost 4 bases; unmatched junction nucleotides: 1. CDR1 is LNHDA, CDR2 SQIVND, per germline (reference sequence). Written as DNA, the CDR3 is TGTGCCAGTAGTGACAGGGGGCGAGAGACCCAGTACTTC. Its protein product is CASSDRGRETQYF.

The chain has TRBV9 and TRBJ2-7; D perhaps matches TRBD1 (7 bases). The germline V gene has CDR1 SGDLS and CDR2 YYNGEE. Trimming pared 0 bases from V and 5 bases from J, leaving 15 bases between. The CDR3 is 15 amino acids. For the CDR3, the DNA is TGTGCCAGCAGCGTAGTTGGAGGGGGCGCGAACGAGCAGTACTTC. Its translation: CASSVVGGGANEQYF.

V usage is TRBV6-5 and J usage is TRBJ2-7; 7 bases agree with TRBD1. Trimming took 1 base from V and 5 from J; bases not matched to a gene: 8. The CDR3 covers 15 residues. Germline CDR1 is MNHEY and CDR2 is SVGAGI. CDR3 in amino acids: CASSYLLTGDHEQYF. In nucleotides, the CDR3 is TGTGCCAGCAGTTACTTACTAACAGGGGACCACGAGCAGTACTTC.

The gene calls are TRBV2 and TRBJ2-7; 9 positions match TRBD2. The ends lost 1 base at V and 6 bases at J; junction bases unmatched: 7. Germline V gives CDR1 SNHLY, CDR2 FYNNEI. The CDR3 contains 15 residues. CDR3 nucleotides: TGTGCCAGCAGTGAAGGTCTAGCGGGAACCGGCGAGCAGTACTTC. Translation gives CASSEGLAGTGEQYF.

The V call is TRBV5-1, the J call TRBJ2-7, with TRBD2 as a possible D gene (7 bases). The V gene lost 5 bases and the J gene lost 0 bases, with 15 bases spanning the gap. CDR3 length equals 15 residues. In germline, CDR1 is SGHRS, CDR2 YFSETQ. The CDR3 DNA follows: TGCGCCAGCAGAGCTGGGAGGGACATCTCCTACGAGCAGTACTTC. It specifies CASRAGRDISYEQYF.